The 7 T cell receptor beta chains below come from one sample, sequenced in a study of OX40 agonist ivuxolimab in advanced cancers. The method was immunoSEQ multiplex PCR; TCRdb's version includes in-frame clones alone and lacks a portion of them. The sample lists tens of thousands of clones; 85% to 90% were seen once. The source material was CD4+ or CD8+ T cells sorted from blood, sampled in a trial of the OX40 agonist ivuxolimab. The receptors were sampled from an adult with an advanced solid tumor such as melanoma, head and neck, liver or kidney cancer.

The chain links TRBV28 to TRBJ1-4, with D perhaps TRBD1 (5 bases). Germline CDR1 is MDHEN and CDR2 is SYDVKM. This CDR3 has 15 amino acids. Trimming took off 4 bases at V and 12 bases at J, with 21 bases between the two ends. The CDR3 nucleotides are TGTGCCAGCAGTTACCCCGGCGGGGTAGGGGCCCAACTGTTTTTT. Translation gives CASSYPGGVGAQLFF.

V is TRBV28 and J is TRBJ2-7; 10 positions agree with TRBD2. CDR3 size: 14 residues. The germline gives CDR1 MDHEN, CDR2 SYDVKM. V lost 6 bases, J lost 2 bases, and 4 bases stayed unmatched. The CDR3 loop is CASSWTSGAYEQYF. CDR3 nucleotide sequence: TGTGCCAGCAGCTGGACTAGCGGAGCCTACGAGCAGTACTTC.

The chain joins TRBV9 to TRBJ1-3; D is ambiguous. The CDR3 covers 12 residues. V lost 0 bases and J lost 13, with 11 bases in between. The germline V gene has CDR1 SGDLS and CDR2 YYNGEE. This chain's CDR3 is CASSVAAGVIYF. The CDR3 DNA reads as TGTGCCAGCAGCGTAGCCGCCGGTGTTATATATTTT.

The chain is built from TRBV5-1 and TRBJ2-2; 9 nucleotides agree with TRBD1. This CDR3 is 15 amino acids long. CDR1 and CDR2 (germline): SGHRS, YFSETQ. Trimming removed 4 bases from V and 7 bases from J; junction bases left unmatched: 8. As DNA, the CDR3 is TGCGCCAGCAGCAGGGACAGGGAAAAGGGCGGGGAGCTGTTTTTT. It codes for CASSRDREKGGELFF.

The chain links TRBV2 to TRBJ2-7, with TRBD1 identical over 9 bases. J was trimmed by 4 bases and V by 6 bases; bases with no gene match: 10. The CDR3 runs to 15 residues. Per the germline V gene, CDR1 is SNHLY and CDR2 is FYNNEI. The CDR3: CASSLRQGVEYEQYF. The CDR3 bases are TGTGCCAGCAGCTTACGACAGGGGGTAGAGTACGAGCAGTACTTC.

CDR3 sequence: CASSLTETLTGELFF. CDR3 nucleotides: TGTGCCAGCAGTTTAACAGAGACATTAACCGGGGAGCTGTTTTTT. This chain connects TRBV27 to TRBJ2-2, with D unresolved. Germline lookup yields CDR1 MNHEY and CDR2 SMNVEV (reference sequence). CDR3 size: 15 residues. V was shortened by 2 bases and J by 5 bases, with 12 bases between the two germline ends.

The rearrangement joins TRBV27 to TRBJ1-4; D not certain. Germline-derived CDR1 and CDR2 are MNHEY and SMNVEV (reference sequence). This CDR3 region has 14 residues. V was pared by 4 bases and J by 10 bases, with 16 bases between. The CDR3 here is CASSSSGPVGKLFF. CDR3 DNA: TGTGCCAGCAGTTCATCGGGCCCCGTCGGAAAACTGTTTTTT.